This entry is about one T cell receptor beta chain. Its antigen is still unknown. The source of the sample is a study of shared clonotypes between healthy human individuals. Study results and caveats: Specimens sampled were limited to blood, with tissue repertoires likely differing.

The CDR3 has 16 amino acids. Germline CDR1 reads LNHNV; CDR2 reads YYDKDF (reference sequence). Trimming pared 0 bases from V and 3 bases from J, leaving 15 bases between. Sequencing used immunoSEQ multiplex PCR; TCRdb keeps in-frame clones, though not all of them. The sample has about 380,000 clones, about 96% seen once; the top ten hold approximately 0.32%. This TCR derives from a man aged 25-40 years in good health. V is TRBV15 and J is TRBJ2-7; D is possibly TRBD2 (6 bases). Source material: memory CD8+ T cells sorted from blood. Subset: CD45RO+ cells pooled with CCR7-negative TemRA cells. The CDR3 DNA reads TGTGCCACCAGCAGAGATCGGGAGAAGGGTTTCTACGAGCAGTACTTC. Encoded protein: CATSRDREKGFYEQYF.